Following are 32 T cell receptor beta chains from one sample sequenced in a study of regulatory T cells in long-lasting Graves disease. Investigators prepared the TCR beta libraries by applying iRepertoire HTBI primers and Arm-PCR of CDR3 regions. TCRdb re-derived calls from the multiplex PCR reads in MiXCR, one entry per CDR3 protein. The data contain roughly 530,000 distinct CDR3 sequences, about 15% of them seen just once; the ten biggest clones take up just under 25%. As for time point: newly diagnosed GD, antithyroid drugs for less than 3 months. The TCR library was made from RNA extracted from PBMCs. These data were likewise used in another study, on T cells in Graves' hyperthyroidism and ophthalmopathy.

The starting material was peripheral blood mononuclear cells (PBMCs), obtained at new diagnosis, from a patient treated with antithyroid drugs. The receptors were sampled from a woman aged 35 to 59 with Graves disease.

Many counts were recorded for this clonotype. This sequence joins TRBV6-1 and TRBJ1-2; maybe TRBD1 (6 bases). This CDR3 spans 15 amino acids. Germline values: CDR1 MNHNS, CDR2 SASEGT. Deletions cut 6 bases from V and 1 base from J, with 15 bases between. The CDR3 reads CASRARDTNNYGYTF. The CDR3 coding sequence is TGTGCCAGCAGGGCCCGGGACACGAATAACTATGGCTACACCTTC.

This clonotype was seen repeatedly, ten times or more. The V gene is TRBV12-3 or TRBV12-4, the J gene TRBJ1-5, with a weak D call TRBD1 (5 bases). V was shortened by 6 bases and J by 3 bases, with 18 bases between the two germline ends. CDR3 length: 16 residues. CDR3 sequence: CASRGGQFPANQPQHF. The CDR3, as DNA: TGTGCCAGCAGGGGCGGACAATTCCCCGCCAATCAGCCCCAGCATTTT.

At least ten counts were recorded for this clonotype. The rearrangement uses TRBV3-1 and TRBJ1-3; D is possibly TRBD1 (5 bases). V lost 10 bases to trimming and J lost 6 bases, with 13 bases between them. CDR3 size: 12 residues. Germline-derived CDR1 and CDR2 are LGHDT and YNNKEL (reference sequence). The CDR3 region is CATQGKENTIYF. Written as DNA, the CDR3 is TGTGCCACCCAGGGAAAGGAAAACACCATATATTTT.

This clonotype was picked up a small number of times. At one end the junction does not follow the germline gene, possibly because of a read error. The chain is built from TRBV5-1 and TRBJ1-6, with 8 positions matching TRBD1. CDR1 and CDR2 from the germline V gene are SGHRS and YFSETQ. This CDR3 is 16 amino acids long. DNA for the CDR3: TGTGCCAGCAGCCCCGGCCCCGACAGGGGATATTCACCCCTCCACTTT. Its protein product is CASSPGPDRGYSPLHF.

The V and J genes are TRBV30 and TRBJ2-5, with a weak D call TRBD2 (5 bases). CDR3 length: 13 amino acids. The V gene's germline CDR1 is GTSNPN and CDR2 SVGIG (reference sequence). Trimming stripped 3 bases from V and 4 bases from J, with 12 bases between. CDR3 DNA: TGTGCCTGGAGCCCGGGGATCACAGAGACCCAGTACTTC. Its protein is CAWSPGITETQYF.

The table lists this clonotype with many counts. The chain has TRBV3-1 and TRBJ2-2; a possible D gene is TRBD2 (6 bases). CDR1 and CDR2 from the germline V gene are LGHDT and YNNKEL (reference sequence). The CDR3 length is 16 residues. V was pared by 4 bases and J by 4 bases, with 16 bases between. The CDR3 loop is CASSLVFTGSTGELFF. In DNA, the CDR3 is TGTGCCAGCAGCCTTGTCTTTACCGGGAGCACCGGGGAGCTGTTTTTT.

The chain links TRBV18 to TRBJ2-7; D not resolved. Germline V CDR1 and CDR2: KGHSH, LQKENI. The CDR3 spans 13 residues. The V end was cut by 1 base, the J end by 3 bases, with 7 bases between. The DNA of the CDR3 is TGTGCCAGCTCACCACGAGGTGTCTACGAGCAGTACTTC. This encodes CASSPRGVYEQYF.

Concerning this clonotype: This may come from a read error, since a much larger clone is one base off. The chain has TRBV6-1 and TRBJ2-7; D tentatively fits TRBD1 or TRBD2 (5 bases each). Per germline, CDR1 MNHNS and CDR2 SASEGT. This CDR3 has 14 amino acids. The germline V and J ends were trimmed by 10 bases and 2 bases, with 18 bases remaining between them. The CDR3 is CATKAGWGTYEQYF. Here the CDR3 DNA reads TGTGCCACTAAGGCAGGGTGGGGGACCTACGAGCAGTACTTC.

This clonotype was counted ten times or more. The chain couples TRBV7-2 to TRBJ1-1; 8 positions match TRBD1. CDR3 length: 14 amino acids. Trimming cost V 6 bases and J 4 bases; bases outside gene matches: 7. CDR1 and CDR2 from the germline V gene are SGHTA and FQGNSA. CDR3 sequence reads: CASSRDRTATEAFF. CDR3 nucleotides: TGTGCCAGCAGTCGGGACAGGACGGCCACTGAAGCTTTCTTT.

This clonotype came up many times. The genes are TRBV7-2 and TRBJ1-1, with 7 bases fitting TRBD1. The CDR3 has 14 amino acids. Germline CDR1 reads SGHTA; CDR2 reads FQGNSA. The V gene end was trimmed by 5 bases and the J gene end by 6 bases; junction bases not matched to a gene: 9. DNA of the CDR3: TGTGCCAGCAGCCTACAAGGGGGCAGCGCTGAAGCTTTCTTT. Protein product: CASSLQGGSAEAFF.

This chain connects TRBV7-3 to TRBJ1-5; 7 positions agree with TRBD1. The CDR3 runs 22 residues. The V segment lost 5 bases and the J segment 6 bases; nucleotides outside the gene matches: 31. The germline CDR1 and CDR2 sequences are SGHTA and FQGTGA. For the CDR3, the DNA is TGTGCCAGCAGCCCACCCGGGCTACAGGGGAAGAGGTTCAAAGAGGGCTGTCAGCCCCAGCATTTT. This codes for CASSPPGLQGKRFKEGCQPQHF.

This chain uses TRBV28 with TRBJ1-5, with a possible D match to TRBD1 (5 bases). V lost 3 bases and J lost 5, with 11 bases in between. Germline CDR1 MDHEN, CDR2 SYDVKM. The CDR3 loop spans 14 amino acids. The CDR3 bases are TGTGCCAGCAGTTTGGAGGACAACCATCAGCCCCAGCATTTT. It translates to CASSLEDNHQPQHF.

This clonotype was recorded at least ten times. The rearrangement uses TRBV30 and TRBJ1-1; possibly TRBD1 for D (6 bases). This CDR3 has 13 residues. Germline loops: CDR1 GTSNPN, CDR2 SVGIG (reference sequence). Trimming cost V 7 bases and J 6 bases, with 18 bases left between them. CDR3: CASRKQGWAEAFF. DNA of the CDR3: TGTGCCTCACGCAAACAGGGCTGGGCTGAAGCTTTCTTT.

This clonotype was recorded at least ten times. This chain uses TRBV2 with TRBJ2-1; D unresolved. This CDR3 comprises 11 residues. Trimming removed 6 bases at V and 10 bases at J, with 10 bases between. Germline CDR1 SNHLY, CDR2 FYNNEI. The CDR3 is CASSLGPEQFF. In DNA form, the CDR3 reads TGTGCCAGCAGCTTAGGGCCCGAGCAGTTCTTC.

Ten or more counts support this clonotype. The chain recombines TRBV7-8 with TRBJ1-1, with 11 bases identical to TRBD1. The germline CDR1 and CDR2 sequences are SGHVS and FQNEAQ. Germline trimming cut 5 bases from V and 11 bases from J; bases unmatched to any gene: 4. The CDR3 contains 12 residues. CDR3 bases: TGTGCCAGCAGCACGGACAGGGGGCCGGCTTTCTTT. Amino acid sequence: CASSTDRGPAFF.

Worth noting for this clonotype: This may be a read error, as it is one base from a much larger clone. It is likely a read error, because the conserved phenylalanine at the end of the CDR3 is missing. CDR3 nucleotides: TGTGCCAGCAGCTTAGGGGGAAGCGGCGGTACGCAGTATCTT. This encodes CASSLGGSGGTQYL. This chain joins TRBV7-3 and TRBJ2-3, with D possibly being TRBD1 or TRBD2 (5 bases each). V was shortened by 2 bases and J by 8 bases, with 14 bases between the two germline ends. Germline V lookup: CDR1 SGHTA, CDR2 FQGTGA. The CDR3 contains 14 residues.

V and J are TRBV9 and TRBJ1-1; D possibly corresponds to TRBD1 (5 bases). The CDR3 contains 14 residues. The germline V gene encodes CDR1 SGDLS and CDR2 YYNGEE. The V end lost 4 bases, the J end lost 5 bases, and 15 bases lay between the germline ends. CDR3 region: CASSTSGISTEAFF. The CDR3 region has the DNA TGTGCCAGCAGCACCTCAGGGATTTCAACTGAAGCTTTCTTT.

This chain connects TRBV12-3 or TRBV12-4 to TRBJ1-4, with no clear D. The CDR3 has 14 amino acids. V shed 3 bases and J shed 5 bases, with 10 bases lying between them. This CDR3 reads CASSFSELNEKLFF. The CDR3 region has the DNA TGTGCCAGCAGTTTCTCAGAGTTAAATGAAAAACTGTTTTTT.

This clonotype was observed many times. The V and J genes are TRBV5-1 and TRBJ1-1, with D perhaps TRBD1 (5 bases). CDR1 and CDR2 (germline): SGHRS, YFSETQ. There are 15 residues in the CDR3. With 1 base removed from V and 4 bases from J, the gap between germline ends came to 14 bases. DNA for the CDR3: TGCGCCAGCAGCTTGAATTTTGGGGGTTCCACTGAAGCTTTCTTT. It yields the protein CASSLNFGGSTEAFF.

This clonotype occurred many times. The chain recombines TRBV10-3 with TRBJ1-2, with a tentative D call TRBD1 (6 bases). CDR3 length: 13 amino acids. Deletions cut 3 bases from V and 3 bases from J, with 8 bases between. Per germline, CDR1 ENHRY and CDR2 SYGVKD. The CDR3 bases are TGTGCCATCAGTGAATGGACAGACTATGGCTACACCTTC. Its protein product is CAISEWTDYGYTF.

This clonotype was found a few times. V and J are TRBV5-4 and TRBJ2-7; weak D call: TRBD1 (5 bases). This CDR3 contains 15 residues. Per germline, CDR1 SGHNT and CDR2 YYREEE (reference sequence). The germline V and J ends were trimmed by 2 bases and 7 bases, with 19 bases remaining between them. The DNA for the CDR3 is TGTGCCAGCAGCTTACACCAGGGCTCATTAGGGGAGCAGTACTTC. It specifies CASSLHQGSLGEQYF.

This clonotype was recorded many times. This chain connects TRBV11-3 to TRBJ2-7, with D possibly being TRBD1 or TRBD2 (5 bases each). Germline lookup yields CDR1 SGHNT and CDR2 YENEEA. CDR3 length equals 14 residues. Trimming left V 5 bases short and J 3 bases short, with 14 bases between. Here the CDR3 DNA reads TGTGCCAGCAGCCCGGGGACCGGAGACTACGAGCAGTACTTC. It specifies CASSPGTGDYEQYF.

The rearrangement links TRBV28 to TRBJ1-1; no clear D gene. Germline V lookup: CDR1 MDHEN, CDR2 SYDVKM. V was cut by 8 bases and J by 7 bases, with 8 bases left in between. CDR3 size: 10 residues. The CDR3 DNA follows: TGTGCCAGCGGCTCATATGAAGCTTTCTTT. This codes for CASGSYEAFF.

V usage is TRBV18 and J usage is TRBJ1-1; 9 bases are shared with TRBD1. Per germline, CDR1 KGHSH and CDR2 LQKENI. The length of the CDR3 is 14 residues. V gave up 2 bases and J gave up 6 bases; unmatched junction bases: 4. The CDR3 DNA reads TGTGCCAGCTCACCAATGGGACAGGGATCTGAAGCTTTCTTT. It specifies CASSPMGQGSEAFF.

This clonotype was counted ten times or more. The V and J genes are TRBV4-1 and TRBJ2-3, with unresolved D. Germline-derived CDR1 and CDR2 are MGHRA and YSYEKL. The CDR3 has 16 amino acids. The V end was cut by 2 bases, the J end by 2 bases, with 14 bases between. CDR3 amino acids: CASSQHPADNTDTQYF. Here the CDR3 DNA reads TGCGCCAGCAGCCAACATCCAGCCGACAACACAGATACGCAGTATTTT.

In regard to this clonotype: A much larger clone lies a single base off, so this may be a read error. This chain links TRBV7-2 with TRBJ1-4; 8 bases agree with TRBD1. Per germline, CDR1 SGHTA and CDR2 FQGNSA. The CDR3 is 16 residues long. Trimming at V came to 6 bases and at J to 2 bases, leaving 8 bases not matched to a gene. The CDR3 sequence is CASRPTRQGTNEKLFF. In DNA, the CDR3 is TGTGCCAGCAGACCCACCAGACAGGGGACTAATGAAAAACTGTTTTTT.

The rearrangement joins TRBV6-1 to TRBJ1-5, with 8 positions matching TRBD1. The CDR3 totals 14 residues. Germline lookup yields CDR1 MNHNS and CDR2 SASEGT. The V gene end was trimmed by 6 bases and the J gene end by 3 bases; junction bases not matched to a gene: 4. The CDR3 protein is CASSKQGDNQPQHF. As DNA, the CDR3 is TGTGCCAGCAGCAAACAGGGGGACAATCAGCCCCAGCATTTT.

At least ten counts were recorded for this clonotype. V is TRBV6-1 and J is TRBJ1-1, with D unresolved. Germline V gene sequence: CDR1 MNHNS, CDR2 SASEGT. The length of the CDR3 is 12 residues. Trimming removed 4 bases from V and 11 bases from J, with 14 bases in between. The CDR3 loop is CASSGEGLGAFF. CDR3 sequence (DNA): TGTGCCAGCAGTGGAGAAGGGTTGGGGGCTTTCTTT.

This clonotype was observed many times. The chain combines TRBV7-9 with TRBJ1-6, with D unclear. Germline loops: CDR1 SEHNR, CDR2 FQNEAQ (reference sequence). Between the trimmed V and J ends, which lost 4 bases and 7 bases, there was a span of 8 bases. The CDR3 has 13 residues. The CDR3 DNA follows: TGTGCCAGCAGCTCTACAGAAAATTCACCCCTCCACTTT. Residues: CASSSTENSPLHF. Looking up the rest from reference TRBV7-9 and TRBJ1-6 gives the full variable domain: DTGVSQNPRHKITKRGQNVTFRCDPISEHNRLYWYRQTLGQGPEFLTYFQNEAQLEKSRLLSDRFSAERPKGSFSTLEIQRTEQGDSAMYLCASSSTENSPLHFGNGTRLTVT.

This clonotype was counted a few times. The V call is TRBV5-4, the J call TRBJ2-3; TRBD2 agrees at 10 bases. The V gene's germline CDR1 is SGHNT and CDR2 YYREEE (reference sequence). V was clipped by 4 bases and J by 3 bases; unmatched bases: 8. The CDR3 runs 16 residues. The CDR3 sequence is CASSPRSGGVTDTQYF. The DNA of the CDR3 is TGTGCCAGCAGCCCACGAAGCGGGGGGGTGACAGATACGCAGTATTTT.

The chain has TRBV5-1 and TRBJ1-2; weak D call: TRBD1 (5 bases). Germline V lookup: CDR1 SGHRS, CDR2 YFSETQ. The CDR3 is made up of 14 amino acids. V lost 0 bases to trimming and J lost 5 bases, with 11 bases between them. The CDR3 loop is CASSLAGTRYGYTF. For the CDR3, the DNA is TGCGCCAGCAGCTTGGCCGGGACTCGTTATGGCTACACCTTC.

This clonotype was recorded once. Here the CDR3 DNA reads TGCGCCAGCAGCTTCTTAACACTAACTAGCACAGATACGCAGTATTTT. Translating it yields CASSFLTLTSTDTQYF. This rearrangement joins TRBV5-1 to TRBJ2-3; D gene unclear. Germline V lookup: CDR1 SGHRS, CDR2 YFSETQ. The CDR3 spans 16 residues. V was clipped by 2 bases and J by 0 bases, with 13 bases between them. Based on the CDR3 plus reference TRBV5-1 and TRBJ2-3, the full variable domain is KAGVTQTPRYLIKTRGQQVTLSCSPISGHRSVSWYQQTPGQGLQFLFEYFSETQRNKGNFPGRFSGRQFSNSRSEMNVSTLELGDSALYLCASSFLTLTSTDTQYFGPGTRLTVL.